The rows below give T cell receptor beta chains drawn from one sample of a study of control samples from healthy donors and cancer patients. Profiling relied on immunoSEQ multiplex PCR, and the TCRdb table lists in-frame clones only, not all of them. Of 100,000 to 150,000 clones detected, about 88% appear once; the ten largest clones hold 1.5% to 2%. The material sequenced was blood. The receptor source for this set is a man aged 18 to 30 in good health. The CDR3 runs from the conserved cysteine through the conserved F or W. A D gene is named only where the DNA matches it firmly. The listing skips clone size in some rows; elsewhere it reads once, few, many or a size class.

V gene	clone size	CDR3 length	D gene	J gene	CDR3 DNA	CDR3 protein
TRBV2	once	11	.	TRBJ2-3	TGTGCCAGCAGCAGAGCGGATACGCAGTATTTT	CASSRADTQYF
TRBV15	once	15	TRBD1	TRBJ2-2	TGCCGGGGAGGGCTTCCGGGACAGGGTTCCGGGGAGCTGTTTTTT	CRGGLPGQGSGELFF
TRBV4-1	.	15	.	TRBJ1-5	TGCGCCAGCAGCCAAGGCGGTACACCGAATCAGCCCCAGCATTTT	CASSQGGTPNQPQHF
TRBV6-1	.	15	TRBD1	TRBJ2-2	TGTGCCAGCAGTGACAGGGGGCGCTTGACCGGGGAGCTGTTTTTT	CASSDRGRLTGELFF
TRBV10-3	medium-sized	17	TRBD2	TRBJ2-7	TGTGCCAGCGCTGGCCAGCCTCCGGGACTAGCGGCCTACGAGCAGTACTTC	CASAGQPPGLAAYEQYF
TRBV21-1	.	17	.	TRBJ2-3	TGTGCCAGCAGCAAAGAAGTCCGGGACAGCCGCACAGATACGCAGTATTTT	CASSKEVRDSRTDTQYF
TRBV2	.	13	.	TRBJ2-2	TGTGCCAGCATGGAAGTGGGGACCGGGGAGCTGTTTTTT	CASMEVGTGELFF
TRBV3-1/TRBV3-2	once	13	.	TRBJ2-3	TGTGCCAGCAGCCGAGTAAACACAGATACGCAGTATTTT	CASSRVNTDTQYF
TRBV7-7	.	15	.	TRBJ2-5	TGTGCTAGCAGCTTAGCTCAGGGGCCAAAAGAGACCCAGTACTTC	CASSLAQGPKETQYF
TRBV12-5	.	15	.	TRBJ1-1	TGTGCTAGTGGTCCATCATTAAGCGGCGGAACTGAAGCTTTCTTT	CASGPSLSGGTEAFF
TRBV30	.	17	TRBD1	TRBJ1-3	TGTGCCTGGAGTCCTACTCGGGACAGGAGCTCTGGAAACACCATATATTTT	CAWSPTRDRSSGNTIYF
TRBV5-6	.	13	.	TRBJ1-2	TGTGCCAGCAGCCCTACCGAGAACTATGGCTACACCTTC	CASSPTENYGYTF
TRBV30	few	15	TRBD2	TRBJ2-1	TGTGCCTGGACCCGGACTAGCGGGACGTACAATGAGCAGTTCTTC	CAWTRTSGTYNEQFF
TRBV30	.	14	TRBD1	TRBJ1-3	TGTGCCTGGACTAACCCGGGACAGTTAAAAACCATATATTTT	CAWTNPGQLKTIYF
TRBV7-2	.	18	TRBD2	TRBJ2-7	TGTGCCAGCAGCTTAATGGGAACTAGCGGGACCCTATCCTACGAGCAGTACTTC	CASSLMGTSGTLSYEQYF
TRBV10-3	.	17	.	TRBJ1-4	TGTGCCATCAGTGAGTTCGTCGGAGCAGCAACTAATGAAAAACTGTTTTTT	CAISEFVGAATNEKLFF
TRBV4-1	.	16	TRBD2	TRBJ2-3	TGCGCCAGCAGCCAAGTAAGTGGCGGGAGTGCAGATACGCAGTATTTT	CASSQVSGGSADTQYF
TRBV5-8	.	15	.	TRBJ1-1	TGTGCCAGCAGCTTGGGAGGAAAACCGAACACTGAAGCTTTCTTT	CASSLGGKPNTEAFF
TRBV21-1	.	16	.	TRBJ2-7	TGTGCCAGCAGCAAAGATCTTGGCGGGGTCTCCTACGAGCAGTACTTC	CASSKDLGGVSYEQYF
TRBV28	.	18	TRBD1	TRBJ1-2	TGTGCCAGCAGTTTATCGAAGACAGGGGGCATAAGAATCTATGGCTACACCTTC	CASSLSKTGGIRIYGYTF
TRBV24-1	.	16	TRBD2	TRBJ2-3	TGTGCCACCAGTGAAGCGGGAACCCCAAAGTTGAATACGCAGTATTTT	CATSEAGTPKLNTQYF
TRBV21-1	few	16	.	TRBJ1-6	TGTGCCAGCACCCTAGGACGGATCCTCCATAATTCACCCCTCCACTTT	CASTLGRILHNSPLHF
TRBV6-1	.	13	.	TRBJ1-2	TGTGCCAGCAGTGATTGGGAAAACTATGGCTACACCTTC	CASSDWENYGYTF
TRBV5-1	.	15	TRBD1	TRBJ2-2	TGCGCCAGCGGAATGGGACAGGCGAACACCGGGGAGCTGTTTTTT	CASGMGQANTGELFF
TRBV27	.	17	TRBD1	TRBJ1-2	TGTGCCAGCAGTTTATCGGCAGGGGGCACCACAGACTATGGCTACACCTTC	CASSLSAGGTTDYGYTF
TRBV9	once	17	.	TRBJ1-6	TGTGCCAGCAGCGTAGACCACAGCCCCTCTTATAATTCACCCCTCCACTTT	CASSVDHSPSYNSPLHF
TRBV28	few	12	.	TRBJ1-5	TGTGCCAGCAGTCAACTTAATCAGCCCCAGCATTTT	CASSQLNQPQHF
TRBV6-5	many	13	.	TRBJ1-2	TGTGCCAGCAGTTCGAAGGGTCCTTCTGGCTACACCTTC	CASSSKGPSGYTF
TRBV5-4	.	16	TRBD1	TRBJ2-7	TGTGCCAGCAGCCAAAATGCCGGGACAGGGGCCTACGAGCAGTACTTC	CASSQNAGTGAYEQYF
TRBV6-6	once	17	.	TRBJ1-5	TGTGCCAGCAGTCCCGGCAGGGGCCAGAAAAGCAATCAGCCCCAGCATTTT	CASSPGRGQKSNQPQHF
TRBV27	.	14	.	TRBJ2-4	TGTGCCAGCAGTTTGGGAAGGCGGGAAAACATTCAGTACTTC	CASSLGRRENIQYF
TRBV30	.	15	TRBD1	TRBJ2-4	TGTGCCTGGAGGGGACAGGAGGCTTCCAAAAACATTCAGTACTTC	CAWRGQEASKNIQYF
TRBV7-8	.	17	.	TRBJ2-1	TGTGCCAGCAGCTCCCGCGTACTAGCTAGCTCCTACAATGAGCAGTTCTTC	CASSSRVLASSYNEQFF
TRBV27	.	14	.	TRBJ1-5	TGTGCCAGCAGTTTATCTTGGGGAGGGCAGCCCCAGCATTTT	CASSLSWGGQPQHF
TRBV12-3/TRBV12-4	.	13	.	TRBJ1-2	TGTGCCAGCAGTCCTAAAAGGGTCTATGGCTACACCTTC	CASSPKRVYGYTF